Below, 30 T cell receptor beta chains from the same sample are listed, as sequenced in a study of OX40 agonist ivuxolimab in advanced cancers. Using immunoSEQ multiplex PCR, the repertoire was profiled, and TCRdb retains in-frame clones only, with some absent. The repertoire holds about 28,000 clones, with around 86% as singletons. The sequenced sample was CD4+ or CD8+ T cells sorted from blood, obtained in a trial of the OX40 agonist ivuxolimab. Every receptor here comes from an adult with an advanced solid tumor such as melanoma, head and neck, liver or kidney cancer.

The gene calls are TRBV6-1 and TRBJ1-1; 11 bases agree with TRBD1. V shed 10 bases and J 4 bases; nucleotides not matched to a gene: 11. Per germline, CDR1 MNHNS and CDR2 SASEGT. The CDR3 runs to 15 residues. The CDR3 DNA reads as TGTGCCACCAACCAGGACAGGGGGCTTGGCACTGAAGCTTTCTTT. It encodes CATNQDRGLGTEAFF.

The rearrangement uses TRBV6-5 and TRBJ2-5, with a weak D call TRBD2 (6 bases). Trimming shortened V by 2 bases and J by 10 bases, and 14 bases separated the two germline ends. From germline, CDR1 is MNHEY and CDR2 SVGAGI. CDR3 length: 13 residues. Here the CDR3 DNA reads TGTGCCAGCAGTTACGGCGGATCCGGGGGCCAGTACTTC. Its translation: CASSYGGSGGQYF.

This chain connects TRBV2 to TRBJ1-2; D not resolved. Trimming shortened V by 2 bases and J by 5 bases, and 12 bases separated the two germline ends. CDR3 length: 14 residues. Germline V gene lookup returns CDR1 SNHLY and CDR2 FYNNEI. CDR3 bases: TGTGCCAGCAGTGAAATAGACGGATTATATGGCTACACCTTC. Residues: CASSEIDGLYGYTF.

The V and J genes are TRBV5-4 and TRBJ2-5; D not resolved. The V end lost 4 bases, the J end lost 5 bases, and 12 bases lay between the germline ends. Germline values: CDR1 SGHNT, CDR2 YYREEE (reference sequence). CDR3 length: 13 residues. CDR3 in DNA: TGTGCCAGCAGCCCCGGGCCGCACGAGACCCAGTACTTC. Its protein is CASSPGPHETQYF.

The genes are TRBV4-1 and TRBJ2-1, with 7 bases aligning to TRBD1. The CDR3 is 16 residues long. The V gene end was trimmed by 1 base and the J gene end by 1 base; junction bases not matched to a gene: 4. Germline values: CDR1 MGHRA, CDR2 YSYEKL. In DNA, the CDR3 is TGCGCCAGCAGCCAAGTAGGGGGCGCGTCCTACAATGAGCAGTTCTTC. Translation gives CASSQVGGASYNEQFF.

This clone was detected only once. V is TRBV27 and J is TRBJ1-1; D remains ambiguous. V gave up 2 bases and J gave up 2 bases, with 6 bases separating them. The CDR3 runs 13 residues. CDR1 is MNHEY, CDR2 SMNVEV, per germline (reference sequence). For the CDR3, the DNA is TGTGCCAGCAGTTTAAATGTTAACACTGAAGCTTTCTTT. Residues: CASSLNVNTEAFF.

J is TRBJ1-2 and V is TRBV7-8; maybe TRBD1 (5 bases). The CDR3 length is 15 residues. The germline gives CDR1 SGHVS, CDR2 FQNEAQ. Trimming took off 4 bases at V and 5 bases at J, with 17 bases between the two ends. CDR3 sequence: CASSSSEKGRYGYTF. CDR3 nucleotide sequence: TGTGCCAGCAGCTCCTCGGAGAAGGGGCGTTATGGCTACACCTTC.

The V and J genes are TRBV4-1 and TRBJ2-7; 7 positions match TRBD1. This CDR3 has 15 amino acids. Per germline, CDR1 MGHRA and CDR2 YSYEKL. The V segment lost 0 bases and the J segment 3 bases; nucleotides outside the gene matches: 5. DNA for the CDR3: TGCGCCAGCAGCCAAGATCGACAGGGTAACTACGAGCAGTACTTC. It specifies CASSQDRQGNYEQYF.

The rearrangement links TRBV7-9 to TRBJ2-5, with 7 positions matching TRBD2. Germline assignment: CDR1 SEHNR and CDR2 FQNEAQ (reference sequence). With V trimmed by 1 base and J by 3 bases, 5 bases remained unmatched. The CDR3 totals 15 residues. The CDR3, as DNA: TGTGCCAGCAGCTTAGTTAGGGCGGGAGAAGAGACCCAGTACTTC. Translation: CASSLVRAGEETQYF.

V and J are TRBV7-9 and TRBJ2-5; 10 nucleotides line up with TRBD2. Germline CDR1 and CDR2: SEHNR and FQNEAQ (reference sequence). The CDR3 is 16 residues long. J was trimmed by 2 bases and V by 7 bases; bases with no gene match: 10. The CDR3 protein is CASNSPGLARQETQYF. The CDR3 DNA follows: TGTGCCAGCAACTCGCCGGGACTAGCGAGACAAGAGACCCAGTACTTC.

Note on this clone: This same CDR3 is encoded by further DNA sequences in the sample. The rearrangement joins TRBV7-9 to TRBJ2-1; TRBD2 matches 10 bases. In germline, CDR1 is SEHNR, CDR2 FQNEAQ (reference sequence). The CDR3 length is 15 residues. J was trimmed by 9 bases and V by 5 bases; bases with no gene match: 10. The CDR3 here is CASSLLSSGRSEQFF. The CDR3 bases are TGTGCCAGCAGCCTACTATCTAGCGGGAGATCTGAGCAGTTCTTC.

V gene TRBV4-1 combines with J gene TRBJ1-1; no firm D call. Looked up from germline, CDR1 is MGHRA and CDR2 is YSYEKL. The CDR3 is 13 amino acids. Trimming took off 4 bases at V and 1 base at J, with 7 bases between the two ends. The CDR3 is CASSRERNTEAFF. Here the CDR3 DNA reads TGCGCCAGCAGCCGGGAGAGGAACACTGAAGCTTTCTTT.

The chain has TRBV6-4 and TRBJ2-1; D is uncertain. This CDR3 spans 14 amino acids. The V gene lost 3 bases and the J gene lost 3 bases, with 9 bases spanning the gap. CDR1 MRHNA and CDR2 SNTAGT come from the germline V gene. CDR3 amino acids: CASSEGTDYNEQFF. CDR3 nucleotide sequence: TGTGCCAGCAGTGAGGGTACGGACTACAATGAGCAGTTCTTC.

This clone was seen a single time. CDR3 sequence: CASSEGGGVETQYF. CDR3 bases: TGTGCCAGCAGTGAAGGTGGCGGGGTGGAGACCCAGTACTTC. The V gene is TRBV2, the J gene TRBJ2-5; maybe TRBD2 (6 bases). In germline, CDR1 is SNHLY, CDR2 FYNNEI. The V end was cut by 1 base, the J end by 5 bases, with 11 bases between. The CDR3 sequence is 14 residues long.

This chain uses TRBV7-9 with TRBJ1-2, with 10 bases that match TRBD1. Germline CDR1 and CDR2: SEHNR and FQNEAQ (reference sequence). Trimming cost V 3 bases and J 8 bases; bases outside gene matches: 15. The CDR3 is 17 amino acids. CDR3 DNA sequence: TGTGCCAGCAGCTTTCAAGCTTCGGACAGGGGGGGGCGAGGCTACACCTTC. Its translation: CASSFQASDRGGRGYTF.

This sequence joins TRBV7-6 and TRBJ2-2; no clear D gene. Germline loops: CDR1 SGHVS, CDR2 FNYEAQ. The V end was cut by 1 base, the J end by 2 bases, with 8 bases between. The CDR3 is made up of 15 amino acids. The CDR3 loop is CASSLGWTNTGELFF. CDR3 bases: TGTGCCAGCAGCTTAGGTTGGACCAACACCGGGGAGCTGTTTTTT.

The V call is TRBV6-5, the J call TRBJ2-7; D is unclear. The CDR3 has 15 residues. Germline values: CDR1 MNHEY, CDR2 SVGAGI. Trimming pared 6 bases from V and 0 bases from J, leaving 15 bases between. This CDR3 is CASSPRPLVSYEQYF. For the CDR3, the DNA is TGTGCCAGCAGCCCCCGTCCCCTAGTCTCCTACGAGCAGTACTTC.

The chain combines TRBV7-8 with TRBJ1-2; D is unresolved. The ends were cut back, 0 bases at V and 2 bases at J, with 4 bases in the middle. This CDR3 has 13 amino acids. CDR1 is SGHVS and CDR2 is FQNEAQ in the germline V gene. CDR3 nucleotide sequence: TGTGCCAGCAGCTTAGCCGGGAACTATGGCTACACCTTC. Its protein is CASSLAGNYGYTF.

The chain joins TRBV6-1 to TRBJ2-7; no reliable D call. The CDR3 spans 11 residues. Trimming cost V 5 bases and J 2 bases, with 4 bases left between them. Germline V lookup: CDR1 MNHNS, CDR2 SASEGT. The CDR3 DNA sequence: TGTGCCAGCAGTTACGCCTACGAGCAGTACTTC. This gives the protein CASSYAYEQYF.

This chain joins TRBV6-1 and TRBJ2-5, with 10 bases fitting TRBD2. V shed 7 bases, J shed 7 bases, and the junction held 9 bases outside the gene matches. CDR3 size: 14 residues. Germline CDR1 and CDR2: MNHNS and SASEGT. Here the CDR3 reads CASNIAGGAATQYF. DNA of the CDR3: TGTGCCAGCAACATAGCGGGAGGAGCGGCGACCCAGTACTTC.

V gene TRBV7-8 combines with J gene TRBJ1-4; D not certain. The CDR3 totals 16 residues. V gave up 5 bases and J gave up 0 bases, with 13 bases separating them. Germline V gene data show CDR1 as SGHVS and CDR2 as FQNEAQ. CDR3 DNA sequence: TGTGCCAGCAGCCTCCGGCGAGATACAACTAATGAAAAACTGTTTTTT. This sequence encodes CASSLRRDTTNEKLFF.

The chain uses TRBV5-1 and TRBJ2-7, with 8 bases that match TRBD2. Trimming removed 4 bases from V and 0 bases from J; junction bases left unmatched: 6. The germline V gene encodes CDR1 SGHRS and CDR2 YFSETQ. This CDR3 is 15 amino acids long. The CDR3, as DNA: TGCGCCAGCAGCCCCGGGCTAGCGGGCTCCTACGAGCAGTACTTC. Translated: CASSPGLAGSYEQYF.

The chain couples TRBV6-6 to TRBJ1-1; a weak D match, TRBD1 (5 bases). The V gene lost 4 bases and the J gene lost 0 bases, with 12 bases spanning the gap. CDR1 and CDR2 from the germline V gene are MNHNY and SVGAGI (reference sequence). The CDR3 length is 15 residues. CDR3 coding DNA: TGTGCCAGCAGTTTAGGACACAACATGAACACTGAAGCTTTCTTT. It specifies CASSLGHNMNTEAFF.

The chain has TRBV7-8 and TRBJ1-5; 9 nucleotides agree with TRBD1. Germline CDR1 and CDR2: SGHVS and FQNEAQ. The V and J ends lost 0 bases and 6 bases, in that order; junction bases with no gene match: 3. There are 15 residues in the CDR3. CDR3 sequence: CASSLARTGVQPQHF. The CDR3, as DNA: TGTGCCAGCAGCTTAGCGCGGACAGGGGTTCAGCCCCAGCATTTT.

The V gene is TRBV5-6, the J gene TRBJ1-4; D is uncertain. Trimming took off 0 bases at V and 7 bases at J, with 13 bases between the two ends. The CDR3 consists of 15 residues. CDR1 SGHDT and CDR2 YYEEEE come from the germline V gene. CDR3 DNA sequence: TGTGCCAGCAGCTTGGCCGGGCAGGCGGGTGAAAAACTGTTTTTT. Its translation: CASSLAGQAGEKLFF.

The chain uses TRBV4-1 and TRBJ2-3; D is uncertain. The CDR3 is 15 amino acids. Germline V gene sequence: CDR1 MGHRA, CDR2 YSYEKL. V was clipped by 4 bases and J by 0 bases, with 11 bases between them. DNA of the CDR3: TGCGCCAGCAGCCCCAACTTTCCTAGCACAGATACGCAGTATTTT. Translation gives CASSPNFPSTDTQYF.

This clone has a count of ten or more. The CDR3 region is CASSKRDLRRDTQYF. Written as DNA, the CDR3 is TGCGCCAGCAGTAAACGGGACCTCAGGAGAGATACGCAGTATTTT. The chain carries TRBV10-1 and TRBJ2-3; D is perhaps TRBD1 or TRBD2 (5 bases each). Trimming left V 5 bases short and J 5 bases short, with 17 bases between. CDR3 length equals 15 residues. CDR1 and CDR2 (germline): WNHNN, SYGVQD (reference sequence).

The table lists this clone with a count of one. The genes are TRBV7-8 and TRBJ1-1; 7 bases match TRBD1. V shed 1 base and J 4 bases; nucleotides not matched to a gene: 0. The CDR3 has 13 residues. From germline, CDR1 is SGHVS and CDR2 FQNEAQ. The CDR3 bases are TGTGCCAGCAGCTTAGACAGGGGCACTGAAGCTTTCTTT. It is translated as CASSLDRGTEAFF.

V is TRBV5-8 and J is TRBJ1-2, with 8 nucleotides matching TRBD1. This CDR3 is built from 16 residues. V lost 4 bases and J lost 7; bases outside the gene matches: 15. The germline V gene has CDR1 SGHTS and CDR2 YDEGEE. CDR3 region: CASSHERRQGLFGYTF. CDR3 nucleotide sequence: TGTGCCAGCAGCCACGAACGACGACAGGGGCTTTTTGGCTACACCTTC.

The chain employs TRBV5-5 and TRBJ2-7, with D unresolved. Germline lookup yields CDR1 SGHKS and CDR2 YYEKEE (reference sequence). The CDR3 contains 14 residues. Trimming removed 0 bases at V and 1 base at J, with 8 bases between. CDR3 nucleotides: TGTGCCAGCAGCTTGGGGTGGGATTCCTACGAGCAGTACTTC. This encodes CASSLGWDSYEQYF.